Described below is a single T cell receptor beta chain sequence and its context. The repertoire was sequenced with immunoSEQ multiplex PCR; TCRdb's copy has only in-frame clones and lacks some. The profile shows some 260,000 clones, under 85% of them singletons. This record comes from a study of blood T cell repertoires in COVID-19. Germline lookup yields CDR1 SGHKS and CDR2 YYEKEE (reference sequence). The V and J ends lost 3 bases and 6 bases respectively, with 13 bases between them. The CDR3 length is 13 residues. The chain recombines TRBV5-5 with TRBJ2-7; D uncertain. Sequencing was performed on peripheral blood. This TCR was recovered from a woman in her thirties or forties with active or convalescent COVID-19. The DNA of the CDR3 is TGTGCCAGCAGCTCCTCAGGTGCCCTCGAGCAGTACTTC. Its protein is CASSSSGALEQYF.